This T cell receptor (beta chain) was documented in a study of T cell responses to AZD1222 COVID-19 vaccine. Study-wide background: Second-dose recipients at about 4 or about 12 weeks were treated as one pooled group. Study conclusions and caveats: Once two AZD1222 doses were given, Spike-specific TCR breadth and depth went up. Reports say nearly half of spike-specific TCRs go after unmutated variant regions. After the peak T cell response, and only then, were repertoires sampled.

The assay was immunoSEQ multiplex PCR, and TCRdb's table has in-frame clones only and misses some. This sample has 120,000 or so clones; 88% occur once, and the top ten carry around 6%. V trimming: 1 base; J trimming: 5 bases; junction bases outside the gene matches: 4. This CDR3 has 14 amino acids. Germline values: CDR1 SGHVS, CDR2 FQNEAQ. On this clone itself: What it binds is not known.

The clonotype comes from an adult in good health. The gene calls are TRBV7-8 and TRBJ1-2, with 7 bases that match TRBD1. The sequencing used peripheral blood, collected on day 0 of AZD1222 vaccination. The CDR3 coding sequence is TGTGCCAGCAGCTTAGGTACAGGGGAATATGGCTACACCTTC. Translation: CASSLGTGEYGYTF. The full variable domain, its missing parts supplied by reference TRBV7-8 and TRBJ1-2, is GAGVSQSPRYKVAKRGQDVALRCDPISGHVSLFWYQQALGQGPEFLTYFQNEAQLDKSGLPSDRFFAERPEGSVSTLKIQRTQQEDSAVYLCASSLGTGEYGYTFGSGTRLTVV.